This TCR beta chain was obtained from a study of CD8 T cells in Susac syndrome. Study-wide results and limits: The authors acknowledged that their TCR sequencing and HLA analysis involved a relatively small number of individuals.

A remark on this clonotype: Its antigen is currently unknown.

The study used treatment-naive patients who had stable or active relapsing-remitting disease as multiple sclerosis controls. Negative isolation was applied to CD8+ and CD4+ T cells, and FACS enrichment was applied to TEMRA cells. Random-hexamer reverse transcription was applied to about 0.45 to 1 ug RNA. The method of amplification for TCR beta CDR3 was immunoSEQ multiplex PCR, covering 54 Vbeta and 13 Jbeta. TCRdb passed the immunoSEQ multiplex PCR reads through MiXCR, listing each CDR3 protein once. The profile shows about 210,000 distinct CDR3 sequences, about 95% of them singletons. V shed 1 base, J shed 1 base, and the junction held 3 bases outside the gene matches. The CDR3 runs to 15 residues. The V gene's germline CDR1 is SGDLS and CDR2 YYNGEE.

The receptor was isolated from a human donor with multiple sclerosis. The chain carries TRBV9 and TRBJ2-3; TRBD2 matches at 7 bases. The source material was CD4+ T cells from PBMCs. The CDR3 region has the DNA TGTGCCAGCAGCGTAACTAGCGCCGGCACAGATACGCAGTATTTT. Its protein product is CASSVTSAGTDTQYF.